This is a list of T cell receptor beta chains from one sample in a study of T cells after yellow fever vaccination. TCRdb fed the 5' RACE reads into MiXCR, producing one record per CDR3 protein. Of a few hundred thousand distinct CDR3 sequences listed, 15% to 20% are singletons. Sequencing was performed on PBMCs, taken 15 days after the yellow fever booster vaccination. These receptors originate from a young man who received the YFV17D yellow fever vaccine. The CDR3 runs from the conserved cysteine through the conserved F or W. A D gene is named only where the DNA matches it firmly. Clone size, where shown, is once, few, many, or a class for clones that have expanded.

d_gene: .; j_gene: TRBJ2-1; v_gene: TRBV20-1; abundance: few; CDR3nt: TGCAGTGCTAGCGGGCCCCCCTACAATGAGCAGTTCTTC; CDR3aa: CSASGPPYNEQFF
d_gene: .; j_gene: TRBJ2-7; v_gene: TRBV29-1; abundance: .; CDR3nt: TGCAGCTTAAGGACCGCACAGGGTGACGAGCAGTACTTC; CDR3aa: CSLRTAQGDEQYF
d_gene: TRBD2; j_gene: TRBJ2-7; v_gene: TRBV5-1; abundance: few; CDR3nt: TGCGCCAGCAGCTCAACTAGCGGGACAAACTACGAGCAGTACTTC; CDR3aa: CASSSTSGTNYEQYF
d_gene: TRBD2; j_gene: TRBJ2-2; v_gene: TRBV9; abundance: few; CDR3nt: TGTGCCAGCAGCGTCAGCGGGAGATCTCCCGGGGAGCTGTTTTTT; CDR3aa: CASSVSGRSPGELFF
d_gene: .; j_gene: TRBJ1-3; v_gene: TRBV3-1; abundance: .; CDR3nt: TGTGCCAGCAGCCAAGGCGCCCTCCGGGACGGGAGAAACACCATATATTTT; CDR3aa: CASSQGALRDGRNTIYF
d_gene: TRBD2; j_gene: TRBJ2-1; v_gene: TRBV5-1; abundance: .; CDR3nt: TGCGCCAGCAGACTAGCGGTAAACAATGAGCAGTTCTTC; CDR3aa: CASRLAVNNEQFF
d_gene: TRBD1; j_gene: TRBJ1-2; v_gene: TRBV4-1; abundance: .; CDR3nt: TGCGCCAGCAGCCAAGTGGGACAGGGAGCCGTCCTATATGGCTACACCTTC; CDR3aa: CASSQVGQGAVLYGYTF
d_gene: TRBD1; j_gene: TRBJ2-2; v_gene: TRBV24-1; abundance: few; CDR3nt: TGTGCCACCAGTGATTCGGGACAGGGGAGCACCGGGGAGCTGTTTTTT; CDR3aa: CATSDSGQGSTGELFF
d_gene: .; j_gene: TRBJ2-6; v_gene: TRBV7-2; abundance: .; CDR3nt: TGTGCCAGCAGCTTATCGGGCACATTCTCTGGGGCCAACGTCCTGACTTTC; CDR3aa: CASSLSGTFSGANVLTF
d_gene: TRBD2; j_gene: TRBJ2-2; v_gene: TRBV20-1; abundance: .; CDR3nt: TGCAGTGCTCCGGGACTAGCGAACACCGGGGAGCTGTTTTTT; CDR3aa: CSAPGLANTGELFF
d_gene: .; j_gene: TRBJ2-3; v_gene: TRBV3-1; abundance: .; CDR3nt: TGTGCCAGCAGCCAAGACTTAGTACAGTATTCCACAGATACGCAGTATTTT; CDR3aa: CASSQDLVQYSTDTQYF
d_gene: .; j_gene: TRBJ2-5; v_gene: TRBV15; abundance: .; CDR3nt: TGTGCCACCAGCAGACTAGGGAGCCAAGAGACCCAGTACTTC; CDR3aa: CATSRLGSQETQYF
d_gene: TRBD2; j_gene: TRBJ2-3; v_gene: TRBV29-1; abundance: .; CDR3nt: TGCAGCGTTGCGAACGGGGGGGGAACAGATACGCAGTATTTT; CDR3aa: CSVANGGGTDTQYF
d_gene: .; j_gene: TRBJ2-1; v_gene: TRBV7-8; abundance: .; CDR3nt: TGTGCCAGCAGCTTAAATGTCCGCTCCTACAATGAGCAGTTCTTC; CDR3aa: CASSLNVRSYNEQFF
d_gene: .; j_gene: TRBJ2-1; v_gene: TRBV29-1; abundance: .; CDR3nt: TGCAGCGTCGAAGGGAGGGGGTCCTACAATGAGCAGTTCTTC; CDR3aa: CSVEGRGSYNEQFF
d_gene: .; j_gene: TRBJ2-2; v_gene: TRBV20-1; abundance: .; CDR3nt: TGCAGTGCTTCCTCCCCGAACACCGGGGAGCTGTTTTTT; CDR3aa: CSASSPNTGELFF
d_gene: .; j_gene: TRBJ2-3; v_gene: TRBV7-9; abundance: few; CDR3nt: TGTGCCAGCAGCCCCTCAAAGGGCGGTACTGAGATAGATACGCAGTATTTT; CDR3aa: CASSPSKGGTEIDTQYF
d_gene: TRBD2; j_gene: TRBJ2-2; v_gene: TRBV10-2; abundance: .; CDR3nt: TGCGCCAGCAGTGCTAGCGGAAGGACCGGGGAGCTGTTTTTT; CDR3aa: CASSASGRTGELFF
d_gene: TRBD2; j_gene: TRBJ2-1; v_gene: TRBV24-1; abundance: .; CDR3nt: TGTGCCACCAGTCGTCCTAGCGGATACAATGAGCAGTTCTTC; CDR3aa: CATSRPSGYNEQFF
d_gene: .; j_gene: TRBJ2-1; v_gene: TRBV7-3; abundance: few; CDR3nt: TGTGCCAGCAGCTTAATGGGAGGCTACAATGAGCAGTTCTTC; CDR3aa: CASSLMGGYNEQFF
d_gene: TRBD1; j_gene: TRBJ2-1; v_gene: TRBV5-5; abundance: .; CDR3nt: TGTGCCAGCAGCTTGCGGGGACAGGGGGTATACAATGAGCAGTTCTTC; CDR3aa: CASSLRGQGVYNEQFF
d_gene: TRBD2; j_gene: TRBJ2-7; v_gene: TRBV29-1; abundance: .; CDR3nt: TGCAGCGTTCGGGTGGGACTAGCGGGCTACGAGCAGTACTTC; CDR3aa: CSVRVGLAGYEQYF
d_gene: TRBD2; j_gene: TRBJ2-1; v_gene: TRBV20-1; abundance: .; CDR3nt: TGCAGTCTCGGACTAGCGGAGCAGTTCTTC; CDR3aa: CSLGLAEQFF
d_gene: TRBD1; j_gene: TRBJ1-2; v_gene: TRBV6-1; abundance: .; CDR3nt: TGTGCCAGCAGTAAGCGGGACAGCAACTATGGCTACACCTTC; CDR3aa: CASSKRDSNYGYTF
d_gene: TRBD2; j_gene: TRBJ2-1; v_gene: TRBV28; abundance: few; CDR3nt: TGTGCCAGCAGGACGTCGGGAGCGGGAGCCGTGAGCCCCTACAATGAGCAGTTCTTC; CDR3aa: CASRTSGAGAVSPYNEQFF
d_gene: .; j_gene: TRBJ1-1; v_gene: TRBV29-1; abundance: .; CDR3nt: TGCACGGCGGACACTGAAGCTTTCTTT; CDR3aa: CTADTEAFF
d_gene: TRBD1; j_gene: TRBJ1-4; v_gene: TRBV5-1; abundance: few; CDR3nt: TGCGCCAGCAGCTTGGAGGAGGGGGCAAAACTGTTTTTT; CDR3aa: CASSLEEGAKLFF
d_gene: TRBD1; j_gene: TRBJ1-4; v_gene: TRBV4-3; abundance: .; CDR3nt: TGCGCCAGCAGCCAAGAGACAGGGGTAGAAAAACTGTTTTTT; CDR3aa: CASSQETGVEKLFF
d_gene: .; j_gene: TRBJ2-7; v_gene: TRBV6-2/TRBV6-3; abundance: few; CDR3nt: TGTGCCAGCAGTTACTCCAGGACCTACGAGCAGTACTTC; CDR3aa: CASSYSRTYEQYF
d_gene: .; j_gene: TRBJ2-3; v_gene: TRBV3-1; abundance: many; CDR3nt: TGTGCCAGCAGCCAAGATCGAGCCACAGATACGCAGTATTTT; CDR3aa: CASSQDRATDTQYF
d_gene: .; j_gene: TRBJ2-7; v_gene: TRBV6-5; abundance: few; CDR3nt: TGTGCCAGCAGTTACTCGCGGGACGGCTACGAGCAGTACTTC; CDR3aa: CASSYSRDGYEQYF
d_gene: TRBD1; j_gene: TRBJ2-2; v_gene: TRBV5-1; abundance: .; CDR3nt: TGCGCCAGCACGCCGGACAGGACGACCGTGGGCACCGGGGAGCTGTTTTTT; CDR3aa: CASTPDRTTVGTGELFF
d_gene: .; j_gene: TRBJ2-7; v_gene: TRBV10-3; abundance: few; CDR3nt: TGTGCCATCAGTGAAGACAGGCCGTACGAGCAGTACTTC; CDR3aa: CAISEDRPYEQYF
d_gene: .; j_gene: TRBJ2-7; v_gene: TRBV20-1; abundance: few; CDR3nt: TGCAGTGCTTGGGCTAGCAATACCTACGAGCAGTACTTC; CDR3aa: CSAWASNTYEQYF
d_gene: TRBD2; j_gene: TRBJ2-1; v_gene: TRBV6-9; abundance: .; CDR3nt: TGTGCCAGCAGTTATTCGCCTAGCGGGAGTTCCTACAATGAGCAGTTCTTC; CDR3aa: CASSYSPSGSSYNEQFF
d_gene: .; j_gene: TRBJ2-1; v_gene: TRBV20-1; abundance: few; CDR3nt: TGCAGTGCTAGAGACTCCTACAATGAGCAGTTCTTC; CDR3aa: CSARDSYNEQFF
d_gene: .; j_gene: TRBJ2-2; v_gene: TRBV28; abundance: .; CDR3nt: TGTGCCAGCACCGTCCCCAGGGGCCAGAACACCGGGGAGCTGTTTTTT; CDR3aa: CASTVPRGQNTGELFF
d_gene: TRBD2; j_gene: TRBJ2-2; v_gene: TRBV4-3; abundance: .; CDR3nt: TGCGCCAGCAGCCAAGTTCTAGCGGGAGTCATATTGGACACCGGGGAGCTGTTTTTT; CDR3aa: CASSQVLAGVILDTGELFF
d_gene: .; j_gene: TRBJ2-3; v_gene: TRBV6-5; abundance: few; CDR3nt: TGTGCCAGCAGTTACCTCCCAGAAGATACGCAGTATTTT; CDR3aa: CASSYLPEDTQYF
d_gene: .; j_gene: TRBJ1-4; v_gene: TRBV15; abundance: .; CDR3nt: TGTGCCACCAGCGTCCCCGGGACCATGAGGGCACTGTTTTTT; CDR3aa: CATSVPGTMRALFF
d_gene: TRBD1; j_gene: TRBJ2-5; v_gene: TRBV6-5; abundance: few; CDR3nt: TGTGCCAGCAGTTATCTACAGGGGTACCAAGAGACCCAGTACTTC; CDR3aa: CASSYLQGYQETQYF
d_gene: .; j_gene: TRBJ2-7; v_gene: TRBV20-1; abundance: .; CDR3nt: TGCAGTGCTAGAGATCCAGGCTTCTACGAGCAGTACTTC; CDR3aa: CSARDPGFYEQYF
d_gene: TRBD2; j_gene: TRBJ2-3; v_gene: TRBV6-2/TRBV6-3; abundance: few; CDR3nt: TGTGCCAGCAGTCGGACTAGCGGGAGAAGCACAGATACGCAGTATTTT; CDR3aa: CASSRTSGRSTDTQYF
d_gene: .; j_gene: TRBJ2-5; v_gene: TRBV5-1; abundance: few; CDR3nt: TGCGCCAGCAGCTTGGCTGGTTTCGGGGAGACCCAGTACTTC; CDR3aa: CASSLAGFGETQYF
d_gene: .; j_gene: TRBJ2-2; v_gene: TRBV20-1; abundance: few; CDR3nt: TGCAGTGCTAGGGAGGGGGGCCCGAACACCGGGGAGCTGTTTTTT; CDR3aa: CSAREGGPNTGELFF
d_gene: .; j_gene: TRBJ2-3; v_gene: TRBV5-5; abundance: many; CDR3nt: TGTGCCAGCAGCTCGAAGGTAACGGGCACAGATACGCAGTATTTT; CDR3aa: CASSSKVTGTDTQYF
d_gene: .; j_gene: TRBJ2-3; v_gene: TRBV12-3/TRBV12-4; abundance: .; CDR3nt: TGTGCCAGCAGTTTGAACCGGGCATATACGCAGTATTTT; CDR3aa: CASSLNRAYTQYF
d_gene: TRBD2; j_gene: TRBJ2-1; v_gene: TRBV4-3; abundance: .; CDR3nt: TGCGCCAGCAGCCCACCAGCTAGCGGGAGTAGGGATGAGCAGTTCTTC; CDR3aa: CASSPPASGSRDEQFF
d_gene: TRBD2; j_gene: TRBJ2-7; v_gene: TRBV12-3/TRBV12-4; abundance: few; CDR3nt: TGTGCCAGCAGTCTAGCGGGAGTTGGAAACTACGAGCAGTACTTC; CDR3aa: CASSLAGVGNYEQYF
d_gene: .; j_gene: TRBJ2-3; v_gene: TRBV4-3; abundance: .; CDR3nt: TGCGCCAGCAGCCAGGACAACGGGGAGGCAGATACGCAGTATTTT; CDR3aa: CASSQDNGEADTQYF
d_gene: .; j_gene: TRBJ2-5; v_gene: TRBV29-1; abundance: few; CDR3nt: TGCAGCGTTGTATCGGGGGATGAGACCCAGTACTTC; CDR3aa: CSVVSGDETQYF
d_gene: .; j_gene: TRBJ2-3; v_gene: TRBV25-1; abundance: few; CDR3nt: TGTGCCAGCAGTGAAGCCCCCGGGCAGGATACGCAGTATTTT; CDR3aa: CASSEAPGQDTQYF
d_gene: .; j_gene: TRBJ2-1; v_gene: TRBV15; abundance: few; CDR3nt: TGTGCCACCAGCACCGGGGCAGGGGGAAGGAGCGGGAGATACAATGAGCAGTTCTTC; CDR3aa: CATSTGAGGRSGRYNEQFF
d_gene: .; j_gene: TRBJ1-4; v_gene: TRBV4-2; abundance: few; CDR3nt: TGTGCCAGCAGCCAAGTCGGGGTTGGGTCAACTAATGAAAAACTGTTTTTT; CDR3aa: CASSQVGVGSTNEKLFF
d_gene: TRBD2; j_gene: TRBJ2-2; v_gene: TRBV20-1; abundance: few; CDR3nt: TGCAGTGCTAGAGACTTCTATCGGGAGGGCGGGGAGCTGTTTTTT; CDR3aa: CSARDFYREGGELFF
d_gene: TRBD2; j_gene: TRBJ2-5; v_gene: TRBV10-3; abundance: few; CDR3nt: TGTGCCGCCGGGGAGGGGCCGGACCAAGAGACCCAGTACTTC; CDR3aa: CAAGEGPDQETQYF
d_gene: .; j_gene: TRBJ2-7; v_gene: TRBV20-1; abundance: .; CDR3nt: TGCAGTGCTAGTGGGAGCAGACCTTCCTACGAGCAGTACTTC; CDR3aa: CSASGSRPSYEQYF
d_gene: .; j_gene: TRBJ1-1; v_gene: TRBV28; abundance: few; CDR3nt: TGTGCCAGCGGACGGGGACAGAACACTGAAGCTTTCTTT; CDR3aa: CASGRGQNTEAFF
d_gene: .; j_gene: TRBJ2-7; v_gene: TRBV29-1; abundance: .; CDR3nt: TGCAGCGTTGAGCAGGGATCCTCCTACGAGCAGTACTTC; CDR3aa: CSVEQGSSYEQYF